Listed below are T cell receptor beta chains from one sample, sequenced in a study of cytomegalovirus exposure and HLA in healthy donors. Some clones are missing from TCRdb's copy, which holds only in-frame ones; the method was immunoSEQ multiplex PCR. The sample carries some 250,000 clones, 82% recorded once. Input material: PBMCs. These receptors all stem from a woman aged 35 to 49 in good health and CMV-seropositive. Both conserved end residues are part of each CDR3.

V gene,CDR3 protein
TRBV14,CASSQWVPSRGTDTQYF
TRBV29-1,CSVDGTGGLYEQYF
TRBV18,CASSLGSPGGQPQHF
TRBV30,CAWRYIDRETGELFF
TRBV4-2,CASSQALAGGRTDTQYF
TRBV5-1,CASSLAHGQTGDTQYF
TRBV6-5,CASRRTGGEQYF
TRBV14,CASSRTSGGNEQFF
TRBV18,CASSLGQYSNQPQHF
TRBV14,CASSRLAEETQYF
TRBV7-2,CASSLNLRYTF
TRBV9,CASSDRGWGETEAFF
TRBV5-1,CASSAPPGQGPYNYGYTF
TRBV5-1,CASSTQGSGYTF
TRBV6-1,CASSEATSGGYEQYF
TRBV7-9,CASSLTGGYQPQHF
TRBV19,CASSMSSGSLNEQFF
TRBV27,CASSYRLAGGNNEQFF
TRBV30,CAWKLAGVRETQYF
TRBV29-1,CSVVVASGTNTGELFF
TRBV7-3,CASSSPTGTFWYGYTF
TRBV29-1,CSVEDFVAGENNEQFF
TRBV7-6,CASSSDRGRIYGYTF
TRBV5-1,CASSLDSSYGYTF
TRBV5-1,CASSLEGQGINEQFF
TRBV7-9,CASSLSAFYEQYF
TRBV7-8,CASSLVRTGGSYNEQFF
TRBV18,CASSQGTGGNQPQHF
TRBV23-1,CASSHFRLAGKVGEQYF
TRBV18,CASSPNGGFGQPQHF
TRBV5-1,CASSPGDGSFYGYTF
TRBV5-1,CASSLMTGGVDEQYF
TRBV5-1,CASSLVGAGDLTSYNEQFF